This T cell receptor beta chain was documented in a study of blood T cell repertoires in COVID-19. Study-wide background: The United States, Italy and Spain provided the acute and convalescent COVID-19 samples. Nucleic acid was either cDNA or gDNA, and it came from T cells, B-cell-depleted T cells, or PBMCs.

The authors' processing: How many nucleated cells were present was estimated from reference gene primer amplification. Measured with immunoSEQ multiplex PCR; TCRdb has only the in-frame clones, and not every one. V, J and clone size were drawn from that table, and D and trimming were deduced from the DNA. The sample contains fewer than 95,000 clones, approximately 90% of which appear only once. The J segment lost 1 base and the V segment lost 5 bases, leaving 7 bases of the junction unmatched. Germline V gives CDR1 SGHTA, CDR2 FQGTGA. The CDR3 extends over 17 amino acids. Sequenced: peripheral blood. The rearrangement links TRBV7-3 to TRBJ2-7; 14 bases match TRBD2. The TCR sequence derives from a man in his sixties with acute or convalescent COVID-19. The DNA for the CDR3 is TGTGCCAGCAGCCGGACTAGCGGGGGGCTCGAGTCCTACGAGCAGTACTTC. This gives the protein CASSRTSGGLESYEQYF.